A selection of T cell receptor beta chains follows, all from one sample in a study of blood T cells in healthy people across ages. Each CDR3 protein is one row after TCRdb ran MiXCR on the 5' RACE reads. The repertoire holds 1.5 million or so distinct CDR3 sequences, 35% to 45% seen once, with 7.9% in the top ten. Material for sequencing was blood. The receptors shown here come from a woman under 30 in good health. Both conserved end residues are part of each CDR3. The order of the fields is V gene, J gene, D gene, clone size, CDR3 length, CDR3 protein, CDR3 DNA. The D gene is left open where the match is weak. Clone size is stated in some rows and not others, as once, few, many or a class when expanded.

>TRBV29-1|TRBJ2-3|.|.|11
CGVRVTDTQYF
TGCGGCGTTAGGGTCACAGATACGCAGTATTTT
>TRBV11-1|TRBJ1-2|TRBD1|few|15
CASSSLGTGNYGYTF
TGTGCCAGCAGCTCCCTCGGGACAGGGAACTATGGCTACACCTTC
>TRBV12-3/TRBV12-4|TRBJ2-7|TRBD2|many|16
CASSLSGTSGFYEQYF
TGTGCCAGCAGTCTATCAGGGACTAGCGGGTTCTACGAGCAGTACTTC
>TRBV2|TRBJ2-1|.|few|16
CASFKGGGGSRDEQFF
TGTGCCAGCTTTAAAGGAGGGGGGGGCAGTCGGGATGAGCAGTTCTTC
>TRBV5-1|TRBJ1-2|.|.|13
CASSSQRSYGYTF
TGCGCCAGCAGCTCCCAAAGGAGCTATGGCTACACCTTC
>TRBV2|TRBJ2-3|.|.|14
CASMAGTPTDTQYF
TGTGCCAGCATGGCGGGGACCCCAACAGATACGCAGTATTTT
>TRBV10-3|TRBJ1-1|.|.|15
CAIRELGRMNTEAFF
TGTGCCATCAGAGAGTTGGGACGGATGAACACTGAAGCTTTCTTT
>TRBV3-1|TRBJ2-1|TRBD2|many|15
CASSLGGLDYNEQFF
TGTGCCAGCAGCCTCGGGGGACTAGACTACAATGAGCAGTTCTTC
>TRBV21-1|TRBJ2-7|.|.|15
CASSKGGEAHYEQYF
TGTGCCAGCAGCAAAGGAGGGGAAGCTCACTACGAGCAGTACTTC
>TRBV20-1|TRBJ1-1|.|few|15
CSASPGRTPKHVAFF
TGCAGTGCTAGCCCCGGGAGGACCCCCAAACACGTTGCTTTCTTT
>TRBV5-1|TRBJ2-3|TRBD1|few|17
CASSGDRGQLGTDTQYF
TGCGCCAGCAGCGGAGACCGGGGACAGCTAGGGACAGATACGCAGTATTTT
>TRBV5-1|TRBJ1-1|TRBD1|.|17
CASSLVPGGPVNTEAFF
TGCGCCAGCAGCTTGGTTCCAGGGGGGCCGGTGAACACTGAAGCTTTCTTT